One and the same sample provided the 8 T cell receptor beta chains below, sequenced in a study of a mutant IDH1 vaccine in newly diagnosed glioma. Measured with immunoSEQ multiplex PCR; TCRdb has only the in-frame clones, and not every one. The table lists approximately 54,000 clones, 80% to 90% of them singletons, with around 21% in the top ten. Time point noted: baseline, week 1 (first vaccination visit). Specified treatment: pre-vaccination baseline after standard-of-care therapy. Sequencing used PBMCs, obtained from a glioma patient treated with radiotherapy, temozolomide or both. These receptors came from a man aged 18 to 29 with glioma.

The chain couples TRBV7-6 to TRBJ1-1; D unclear. CDR3 length: 14 amino acids. The germline V and J ends were trimmed by 2 bases and 1 base, with 8 bases remaining between them. Looked up from germline, CDR1 is SGHVS and CDR2 is FNYEAQ. CDR3 in amino acids: CASSLMKGNTEAFF. The CDR3 DNA follows: TGTGCCAGCAGCTTAATGAAAGGGAACACTGAAGCTTTCTTT. The full variable domain, with the rest looked up from reference TRBV7-6 and TRBJ1-1, is GAGVSQSPRYKVTKRGQDVALRCDPISGHVSLYWYRQALGQGPEFLTYFNYEAQQDKSGLPNDRFSAERPEGSISTLTIQRTEQRDSAMYRCASSLMKGNTEAFFGQGTRLTVV.

This clone was seen only once. The rearrangement links TRBV28 to TRBJ2-7; D not resolved. V was trimmed by 6 bases and J by 2 bases, leaving 11 bases between them. The CDR3 loop spans 13 amino acids. Germline CDR1 MDHEN, CDR2 SYDVKM. CDR3 region: CASSSGQTYEQYF. The CDR3 bases are TGTGCCAGCAGCTCGGGCCAAACCTACGAGCAGTACTTC.

V gene TRBV5-6 combines with J gene TRBJ1-2; D uncertain. This CDR3 is built from 13 residues. Germline CDR1 reads SGHDT; CDR2 reads YYEEEE. The V and J ends lost 1 base and 3 bases respectively, with 7 bases between them. The CDR3 DNA reads as TGTGCCAGCAGCTTGTTAGCGGACTATGGCTACACCTTC. It is translated as CASSLLADYGYTF.

V usage is TRBV7-2 and J usage is TRBJ1-1; TRBD1 agrees at 7 bases. CDR3 size: 15 residues. After removal of 6 bases from V and 4 bases from J, the junction contained 11 bases not matched to a gene. The germline gives CDR1 SGHTA, CDR2 FQGNSA. This chain's CDR3 is CASSFRGVSGTEAFF. CDR3 in DNA: TGTGCCAGCAGTTTCAGGGGGGTTAGCGGCACTGAAGCTTTCTTT.

The chain has TRBV7-2 and TRBJ2-1; D may be TRBD2 (6 bases). The germline V gene has CDR1 SGHTA and CDR2 FQGNSA. V was pared by 6 bases and J by 10 bases, with 13 bases between. The CDR3 length is 12 residues. The CDR3 bases are TGTGCCAGCAGTCGAGCGGGTATCGAGCAGTTCTTC. Translating gives CASSRAGIEQFF.

A single count supports this clone. The chain has TRBV10-3 and TRBJ1-5; D ambiguous. The V end was cut by 0 bases, the J end by 2 bases, with 8 bases between. CDR3 length: 15 residues. CDR1 is ENHRY, CDR2 SYGVKD, per germline. For the CDR3, the DNA is TGTGCCATCAGTGAGTCGTTTGGGGGCAATCAGCCCCAGCATTTT. Its translation is CAISESFGGNQPQHF.

Concerning this clone itself: One end of the junction is discordant with germline, which a read error may explain. This chain links TRBV5-1 with TRBJ2-3; tentatively, D is TRBD2 (5 bases). Germline V gene lookup returns CDR1 SGHRS and CDR2 YFSETQ. This CDR3 region has 13 residues. DNA of the CDR3: TGCGCCAGCAGCTCCCCTAGCACCGATACGCAGTATTTT. Translated: CASSSPSTDTQYF.

V gene TRBV27 combines with J gene TRBJ2-7; TRBD2 matches 7 bases. V was clipped by 3 bases and J by 2 bases; unmatched bases: 4. The CDR3 contains 14 residues. Germline CDR1 MNHEY, CDR2 SMNVEV (reference sequence). CDR3 protein: CASSLSSGTYEQYF. DNA for the CDR3: TGTGCCAGCAGTTTGTCTAGCGGAACCTACGAGCAGTACTTC.